A single sample gave rise to the 13 T cell receptor beta chains below, sequenced in a study of breast tumors, draining lymph nodes, adjacent tissues. Samples came from axillary lymph nodes draining the breast cancer. Each CDR3 protein is one row after TCRdb ran MiXCR on the multiplex PCR reads. The sample holds around 130,000 distinct CDR3 sequences, over 20% seen once. Input material: axillary lymph node tissue. The receptors were sampled from a female donor with breast cancer. Some clones in this sample may be carry-over from other donors' samples.

This clonotype appeared many times. This chain joins TRBV19 and TRBJ2-5, with 12 bases fitting TRBD2. The trim removed 3 bases at V and 4 bases at J, leaving 12 bases unmatched. Looked up from germline, CDR1 is LNHDA and CDR2 is SQIVND (reference sequence). The length of the CDR3 is 18 residues. The CDR3: CASSMTWTSGIFGETQYF. In DNA form, the CDR3 reads TGTGCCAGTAGTATGACCTGGACTAGCGGGATTTTCGGAGAGACCCAGTACTTC.

There are many counts of this clonotype. V is TRBV5-6 and J is TRBJ2-3; TRBD2 matches at 9 bases. Germline V gives CDR1 SGHDT, CDR2 YYEEEE. V was pared by 3 bases and J by 2 bases, with 7 bases of the junction left unmatched. CDR3 length: 16 amino acids. CDR3 nucleotides: TGTGCCAGCAGCTCGAAAACTAGCGGGTCCACAGATACGCAGTATTTT. Protein product: CASSSKTSGSTDTQYF.

In this sample, this clonotype turned up many times. The V call is TRBV6-1, the J call TRBJ2-7, with TRBD1 as a possible D gene (6 bases). The CDR3 spans 15 residues. CDR1 and CDR2 (germline): MNHNS, SASEGT. Trimming stripped 8 bases from V and 0 bases from J, with 17 bases between. CDR3 amino acids: CASGYRVTSSYEQYF. For the CDR3, the DNA is TGTGCCAGCGGCTACAGGGTCACAAGCTCCTACGAGCAGTACTTC.

As concerns this clonotype: A much larger clone lies one base from this, so it may be a read error. The chain recombines TRBV20-1 with TRBJ2-3, with D tentatively TRBD2 (5 bases). Germline CDR1 reads DFQATT; CDR2 reads SNEGSKA (reference sequence). The CDR3 is 14 residues long. The CDR3 DNA is TGCAGTGCTCACGGCGCAGGAGGCACAGATACGAAGTATTTT. Protein product: CSAHGAGGTDTKYF.

Details on this clonotype: A much larger clone differs from this one at a single base, so this may be a read error. The chain carries TRBV28 and TRBJ1-2, with D uncertain. The CDR3 runs 15 residues. The germline V gene has CDR1 MDHEN and CDR2 SYDVKM. V lost 5 bases, J lost 7 bases, and 20 bases lay in between. The CDR3: CASSGSTSLKGGYTF. The CDR3 DNA follows: TGTGCCAGCAGTGGTTCGACATCCCTGAAGGGTGGCTACACCTTC.

This clonotype has ten or more counts. This chain joins TRBV19 and TRBJ2-7; D not certain. Per the germline V gene, CDR1 is LNHDA and CDR2 is SQIVND (reference sequence). The CDR3 consists of 13 residues. The V gene lost 3 bases and the J gene lost 2 bases, with 8 bases spanning the gap. CDR3 DNA sequence: TGTGCCAGTAGTATCCCAGCAGCCTACGAGCAGTACTTC. Translating it yields CASSIPAAYEQYF.

The sample holds many counts of this clonotype. The chain is built from TRBV2 and TRBJ2-1; tentatively, D is TRBD2 (6 bases). This CDR3 is 12 amino acids long. CDR1 SNHLY and CDR2 FYNNEI come from the germline V gene. V gave up 2 bases and J gave up 9 bases, with 8 bases separating them. In nucleotides, the CDR3 is TGTGCCAGCAGTGAACAGGGAGGTGAGCAGTTCTTC. The encoded protein is CASSEQGGEQFF.

This clonotype showed up many times. The rearrangement joins TRBV7-6 to TRBJ1-5; D uncertain. The V gene lost 3 bases and the J gene lost 0 bases, with 3 bases spanning the gap. The CDR3 runs to 13 residues. Germline lookup yields CDR1 SGHVS and CDR2 FNYEAQ. The CDR3 protein is CASSFNSNQPQHF. Written as DNA, the CDR3 is TGTGCCAGCAGCTTTAATAGCAATCAGCCCCAGCATTTT.

This clonotype was detected only a few times. This chain joins TRBV4-1 and TRBJ1-5; no clear D. The CDR3 runs 15 residues. V gave up 0 bases and J gave up 4 bases, with 10 bases separating them. Germline CDR1 and CDR2: MGHRA and YSYEKL. CDR3 coding DNA: TGCGCCAGCAGCCAAGATCTGAGGCCGAATCAGCCCCAGCATTTT. This encodes CASSQDLRPNQPQHF.

This clonotype was seen only a few times. V and J are TRBV7-9 and TRBJ2-2; 11 nucleotides align to TRBD2. Germline CDR1 and CDR2: SEHNR and FQNEAQ (reference sequence). The CDR3 consists of 18 residues. V lost 1 base, J lost 2 bases, and 6 bases stayed unmatched. CDR3 coding DNA: TGTGCCAGCAGCTTAGGTCGCCGACTAGCGGGAAACACCGGGGAGCTGTTTTTT. Amino acid sequence: CASSLGRRLAGNTGELFF.

In its sample, this clonotype was seen many times. This chain joins TRBV6-1 and TRBJ2-7; D is uncertain. V lost 1 base and J lost 3, with 4 bases in between. This CDR3 spans 12 amino acids. Germline CDR1 and CDR2: MNHNS and SASEGT. The CDR3 sequence: CASSEGGYEQYF. The CDR3 DNA follows: TGTGCCAGCAGTGAAGGAGGCTACGAGCAGTACTTC.

This clonotype was found many times. This sequence joins TRBV6-1 and TRBJ1-2, with no clear D. V was cut by 3 bases and J by 4 bases, with 9 bases left in between. In germline, CDR1 is MNHNS, CDR2 SASEGT. The CDR3 is 13 residues long. The CDR3 bases are TGTGCCAGCAGTGACGGACGCTCCTATGGCTACACCTTC. Translation gives CASSDGRSYGYTF.

The V gene is TRBV27, the J gene TRBJ2-3; 8 bases map to TRBD1. Germline V gene sequence: CDR1 MNHEY, CDR2 SMNVEV (reference sequence). The J segment lost 6 bases and the V segment lost 3 bases, leaving 8 bases of the junction unmatched. The CDR3 has 15 residues. CDR3 in amino acids: CASSFGARGRDTQYF. CDR3 nucleotide sequence: TGTGCCAGCAGTTTTGGGGCCAGGGGGCGTGATACGCAGTATTTT.